The present T cell receptor (beta chain) was sequenced within a study of response to subunit inactivated influenza vaccine. From the RT-PCR reads, TCRdb called clonotypes with MiXCR, one entry per CDR3 protein. The table shows roughly 700,000 distinct CDR3 sequences, with about 14% occurring only once. This clonotype was seen more than once but under ten times. The CDR3 is 15 residues long. The trim removed 5 bases at V and 2 bases at J, leaving 3 bases unmatched. Germline CDR1 MRHNA, CDR2 SNTAGT. J is TRBJ2-1 and V is TRBV6-4; 10 nucleotides line up with TRBD2. The sample consisted of PBMCs from blood, taken 14 days before vaccination. The TCR sequence derives from a man aged 50 or older who received an inactivated influenza vaccine. Here the CDR3 reads CASSLAGDPYNEQFF. Written as DNA, the CDR3 is TGTGCCAGCAGTCTAGCGGGAGACCCCTACAATGAGCAGTTCTTC.